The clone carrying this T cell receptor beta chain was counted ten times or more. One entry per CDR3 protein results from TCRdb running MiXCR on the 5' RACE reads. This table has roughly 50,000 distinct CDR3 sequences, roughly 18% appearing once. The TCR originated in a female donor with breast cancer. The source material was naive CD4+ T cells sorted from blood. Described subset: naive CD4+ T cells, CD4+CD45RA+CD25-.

For the CDR3, the DNA is TGTGCCAGCAGCTTAGCGGCCCAGGATACGCAGTATTTT. This sequence encodes CASSLAAQDTQYF. The V call is TRBV7-2, the J call TRBJ2-3; D gene uncertain. Germline CDR1 reads SGHTA; CDR2 reads FQGNSA. The CDR3 has 13 amino acids. The germline V and J ends were trimmed by 0 bases and 6 bases, with 7 bases remaining between them.